This entry features one T cell receptor beta chain sequence. Its antigen remains unknown. This specimen belongs to a study of cytomegalovirus exposure and HLA in healthy donors. Study conclusions and caveats: Researchers reported that three CMV-associated chains were confirmed in vitro as CMV antigen-specific. Most observed TCR sequences were rare, whereas some public TCRs were detected in many donors.

The ends were cut back, 3 bases at V and 7 bases at J, with 18 bases in the middle. This CDR3 is 15 amino acids long. Germline CDR1 KGHSH, CDR2 LQKENI. Only in-frame clones appear in the TCRdb table, and some are missing; sequencing was by immunoSEQ multiplex PCR. The sample has approximately 100,000 clones, about nine tenths seen once. This receptor was taken from a woman aged 18-29 years in good health and CMV-seronegative. This chain connects TRBV18 to TRBJ1-1; a weak D match, TRBD1 (6 bases). Material for sequencing was PBMCs. DNA for the CDR3: TGTGCCAGCTCACCCTATCAACAGGGAGATCGTGAAGCTTTCTTT. It codes for CASSPYQQGDREAFF.